Following are 27 T cell receptor beta chains from one sample sequenced in a study of shared clonotypes between healthy human individuals. TCRdb's table, derived via immunoSEQ multiplex PCR, lists solely in-frame clones and lacks some. The sample yields around 2,000,000 clones, just over 90% seen once. The naive CD8 subset, CD45RO-negative cells positively selected for CCR7, excluded terminally differentiated effector memory CD45RA+ cells. The sample was naive CD8+ T cells from PBMCs. The receptor source for this set is a man between 18 and 35 years old in good health. Some clones in this sample may be carry-over from other donors' samples.

The chain recombines TRBV11-2 with TRBJ2-7; perhaps TRBD2 as D (5 bases). CDR1 is SGHAT, CDR2 FQNNGV, per germline. This CDR3 is built from 10 residues. V lost 4 bases to trimming and J lost 7 bases, with 5 bases between them. The CDR3 reads CASSWREQYF. DNA for the CDR3: TGTGCCAGCAGCTGGAGGGAGCAGTACTTC. The whole variable domain, filled in from reference TRBV11-2 and TRBJ2-7, reads EAGVAQSPRYKIIEKRQSVAFWCNPISGHATLYWYQQILGQGPKLLIQFQNNGVVDDSQLPKDRFSAERLKGVDSTLKIQPAKLEDSAVYLCASSWREQYFGPGTRLTVT.

As DNA, the CDR3 is TGTGCCAGCAGCTTCGGGGACTTCCCTTACGAGCAGTACTTC. Translating it yields CASSFGDFPYEQYF. The chain joins TRBV5-6 to TRBJ2-7, with D possibly matching TRBD2 (6 bases). The V gene's germline CDR1 is SGHDT and CDR2 YYEEEE. V shed 2 bases and J shed 4 bases, with 13 bases lying between them. The CDR3 is 14 amino acids.

The gene calls are TRBV7-2 and TRBJ2-1; 9 bases map to TRBD1. V shed 7 bases and J 5 bases; nucleotides not matched to a gene: 21. This CDR3 has 19 residues. The germline V gene has CDR1 SGHTA and CDR2 FQGNSA. The DNA of the CDR3 is TGTGCCAGCAATTGGGGACAGGGTATAGGGGGTAGCGAGGACAATGAGCAGTTCTTC. It codes for CASNWGQGIGGSEDNEQFF.

The gene calls are TRBV4-1 and TRBJ2-1; D unclear. This CDR3 contains 16 residues. V lost 4 bases and J 2 bases, leaving 15 bases between the germline ends. From germline, CDR1 is MGHRA and CDR2 YSYEKL. The CDR3 loop is CASSPLGSRAYNEQFF. The CDR3 DNA reads as TGCGCCAGCAGCCCGCTAGGAAGCCGGGCCTACAATGAGCAGTTCTTC.

The rearrangement joins TRBV9 to TRBJ2-1; 9 bases fit TRBD2. CDR1 is SGDLS, CDR2 YYNGEE, per germline. CDR3 length: 18 amino acids. V lost 4 bases, J lost 8 bases, and 19 bases stayed unmatched. CDR3 nucleotide sequence: TGTGCCAGCAGCCCAAGGGTTAGCGGGAGCCCCACCAGCGATGAGCAGTTCTTC. Protein product: CASSPRVSGSPTSDEQFF. Variable domain in full (rest from reference TRBV9 and TRBJ2-1): DSGVTQTPKHLITATGQRVTLRCSPRSGDLSVYWYQQSLDQGLQFLIQYYNGEERAKGNILERFSAQQFPDLHSELNLSSLELGDSALYFCASSPRVSGSPTSDEQFFGPGTRLTVL.

The V gene is TRBV4-1, the J gene TRBJ1-5; no definite D call. The germline V gene has CDR1 MGHRA and CDR2 YSYEKL. Trimming removed 2 bases from V and 6 bases from J, with 14 bases in between. CDR3 length: 15 amino acids. The CDR3 loop is CASSQSGASAQPQHF. The CDR3, as DNA: TGCGCCAGCAGCCAAAGTGGCGCCTCAGCTCAGCCCCAGCATTTT.

This clone was counted a single time. The rearrangement uses TRBV6-1 and TRBJ1-2, with 11 bases that match TRBD1. With V trimmed by 8 bases and J by 5 bases, 4 bases remained unmatched. The CDR3 contains 13 residues. Germline assignment: CDR1 MNHNS and CDR2 SASEGT. The CDR3 coding sequence is TGTGCCAGCCGGGACAGGGGGGAGTATGGCTACACCTTC. Translation: CASRDRGEYGYTF.

This clone was observed once. The V and J genes are TRBV27 and TRBJ1-2; D remains unclear. The CDR3 contains 14 residues. Germline V lookup: CDR1 MNHEY, CDR2 SMNVEV (reference sequence). The ends were cut back, 5 bases at V and 8 bases at J, with 18 bases in the middle. Written as DNA, the CDR3 is TGTGCCAGCAGTCCCTTCCGGGGAATGGAGGGCTACACCTTC. This gives the protein CASSPFRGMEGYTF.

This sequence joins TRBV7-8 and TRBJ2-7, with D hard to call. The CDR3 runs 16 residues. Trimming stripped 0 bases from V and 0 bases from J, with 12 bases between. The germline V gene encodes CDR1 SGHVS and CDR2 FQNEAQ. The CDR3 coding sequence is TGTGCCAGCAGCTTAGCGCTAATTGGCAGCTCCTACGAGCAGTACTTC. Translated, it gives CASSLALIGSSYEQYF.

This rearrangement joins TRBV28 to TRBJ1-5, with D tentatively TRBD1 (5 bases). Germline assignment: CDR1 MDHEN and CDR2 SYDVKM. V shed 8 bases and J shed 2 bases, with 10 bases lying between them. The CDR3 covers 13 residues. Here the CDR3 DNA reads TGTGCCAGCGGGACGGACGGCAATCAGCCCCAGCATTTT. This encodes CASGTDGNQPQHF.

The chain uses TRBV6-6 and TRBJ1-5, with no clear D. Trimming shortened V by 7 bases and J by 0 bases, and 7 bases separated the two germline ends. This CDR3 spans 13 amino acids. Germline V lookup: CDR1 MNHNY, CDR2 SVGAGI (reference sequence). This CDR3 reads CASTPYSNQPQHF. The CDR3 DNA is TGTGCCAGCACCCCGTATAGCAATCAGCCCCAGCATTTT.

The gene calls are TRBV5-1 and TRBJ2-6, with D tentatively TRBD2 (5 bases). CDR1 is SGHRS, CDR2 YFSETQ, per germline. The CDR3 has 17 residues. Trimming removed 0 bases at V and 0 bases at J, with 10 bases between. CDR3 sequence reads: CASSLAGFHSGANVLTF. DNA for the CDR3: TGCGCCAGCAGCTTGGCGGGATTTCACTCTGGGGCCAACGTCCTGACTTTC. Looking up the rest from reference TRBV5-1 and TRBJ2-6 gives the full variable domain: KAGVTQTPRYLIKTRGQQVTLSCSPISGHRSVSWYQQTPGQGLQFLFEYFSETQRNKGNFPGRFSGRQFSNSRSEMNVSTLELGDSALYLCASSLAGFHSGANVLTFGAGSRLTVL.

This chain joins TRBV7-7 and TRBJ2-7; D might be TRBD1 or TRBD2, each matching 5 bases. Germline V lookup: CDR1 SSHAT, CDR2 FNYEAQ (reference sequence). With 5 bases removed from V and 0 bases from J, the gap between germline ends came to 14 bases. The CDR3 covers 15 residues. CDR3 protein: CASSLLGGPSYEQYF. In DNA, the CDR3 is TGTGCCAGCAGCCTCCTTGGGGGACCCTCCTACGAGCAGTACTTC.

The J gene is TRBJ2-1, the V gene TRBV19; the D is unclear. Germline CDR1 reads LNHDA; CDR2 reads SQIVND (reference sequence). The V end was cut by 7 bases, the J end by 3 bases, with 13 bases between. The CDR3 sequence is 14 residues long. In DNA form, the CDR3 reads TGTGCCAGTAAGTCTTTGGATGGCTACAATGAGCAGTTCTTC. It specifies CASKSLDGYNEQFF.

The J gene is TRBJ2-7, the V gene TRBV29-1; possible D gene TRBD1, 6 bases. The CDR3 is made up of 12 amino acids. V was cut by 2 bases and J by 4 bases, with 9 bases left in between. The germline CDR1 and CDR2 sequences are SQVTM and ANQGSEA. The CDR3 loop reads CSVEKGDYEQYF. CDR3 bases: TGCAGCGTTGAAAAGGGGGATTACGAGCAGTACTTC.

This clone showed up just once. The chain has TRBV27 and TRBJ2-2, with D perhaps matching TRBD2 (5 bases). CDR1 MNHEY and CDR2 SMNVEV come from the germline V gene (reference sequence). V lost 6 bases and J 6 bases, leaving 20 bases between the germline ends. CDR3 length equals 16 residues. Here the CDR3 reads CASRDQNPTGAGELFF. In DNA, the CDR3 is TGTGCCAGCAGAGACCAAAACCCCACCGGGGCCGGGGAGCTGTTTTTT.

Worth noting for this clone: Other DNA sequences of this sample code for an identical CDR3. The chain carries TRBV28 and TRBJ1-5, with TRBD1 as a possible D gene (5 bases). The V gene's germline CDR1 is MDHEN and CDR2 SYDVKM. This CDR3 has 14 amino acids. V lost 6 bases and J 0 bases, leaving 9 bases between the germline ends. CDR3 sequence (DNA): TGTGCCAGCAGAAACAGGTATAGCAATCAGCCCCAGCATTTT. Its translation is CASRNRYSNQPQHF.

The gene calls are TRBV7-8 and TRBJ2-7, with a weak D call TRBD1 (6 bases). Trimming pared 2 bases from V and 4 bases from J, leaving 15 bases between. From germline, CDR1 is SGHVS and CDR2 FQNEAQ. The CDR3 is made up of 15 amino acids. CDR3 DNA: TGTGCCAGCAGCTTAAGAGGGGGAACGACGTACGAGCAGTACTTC. Residues: CASSLRGGTTYEQYF.

V and J are TRBV30 and TRBJ2-5; the D gene is possibly TRBD2 (6 bases). The germline V gene has CDR1 GTSNPN and CDR2 SVGIG (reference sequence). V was trimmed by 2 bases and J by 5 bases, leaving 18 bases between them. The CDR3 sequence is 15 residues long. CDR3 protein: CAWSRDWPRFETQYF. CDR3 DNA: TGTGCCTGGAGTCGGGACTGGCCTCGCTTCGAGACCCAGTACTTC.

This sequence joins TRBV7-6 and TRBJ2-1; TRBD1 matches at 8 bases. This CDR3 has 15 amino acids. Per the germline V gene, CDR1 is SGHVS and CDR2 is FNYEAQ. V lost 5 bases and J lost 8; bases outside the gene matches: 11. CDR3 region: CASSPRQGFRDEQFF. DNA of the CDR3: TGTGCCAGCAGCCCGAGACAGGGGTTTAGGGATGAGCAGTTCTTC.

The CDR3 region has the DNA TGTGCCAGTAGTATAGCTTCCACGCCCCAGTACGCTGAAGCTTTCTTT. Amino acid sequence: CASSIASTPQYAEAFF. The gene calls are TRBV19 and TRBJ1-1; D remains ambiguous. The CDR3 runs to 16 residues. V was cut by 1 base and J by 6 bases, with 18 bases left in between. Germline V lookup: CDR1 LNHDA, CDR2 SQIVND (reference sequence).

V and J are TRBV6-5 and TRBJ2-5; D tentatively fits TRBD1 or TRBD2 (5 bases each). The V gene's germline CDR1 is MNHEY and CDR2 SVGAGI. Between the trimmed V and J ends, which lost 6 bases and 6 bases, there was a span of 17 bases. The CDR3 runs 14 residues. The CDR3 DNA reads as TGTGCCAGCAGCCCACGCTCCGGGGCTAAGACCCAGTACTTC. Translated, it gives CASSPRSGAKTQYF.

This clone has just a few counts. This chain uses TRBV25-1 with TRBJ1-2; a possible D gene is TRBD1 (6 bases). The CDR3 covers 13 residues. Germline V gene data show CDR1 as MGHDK and CDR2 as SYGVNS. V lost 6 bases, J lost 8 bases, and 16 bases lay in between. CDR3 sequence (DNA): TGTGCCAGCAGAGAGGGGGGAGAATACGGCTACACCTTC. Translation gives CASREGGEYGYTF.

This chain connects TRBV25-1 to TRBJ1-1; 11 nucleotides align to TRBD1. This CDR3 has 15 residues. V shed 7 bases and J 4 bases; nucleotides not matched to a gene: 8. Germline CDR1 and CDR2: MGHDK and SYGVNS. CDR3 in DNA: TGTGCCAGCACCTTTAGGACAGGGGGCTTCACTGAAGCTTTCTTT. This gives the protein CASTFRTGGFTEAFF.

This CDR3 reads CSVVAGGSTGELFF. CDR3 DNA sequence: TGCAGCGTTGTAGCGGGAGGAAGTACCGGGGAGCTGTTTTTT. The chain is built from TRBV29-1 and TRBJ2-2; 10 positions agree with TRBD2. In germline, CDR1 is SQVTM, CDR2 ANQGSEA. The CDR3 has 14 residues. The J segment lost 5 bases and the V segment lost 4 bases, leaving 4 bases of the junction unmatched.

Notes on this clone: Other DNA variants within this sample encode the same CDR3. V gene TRBV19 combines with J gene TRBJ1-1, with D uncertain. V lost 1 base and J lost 6, with 6 bases in between. Looked up from germline, CDR1 is LNHDA and CDR2 is SQIVND (reference sequence). This CDR3 has 12 amino acids. This CDR3 is CASSIGTAEAFF. DNA for the CDR3: TGTGCCAGTAGTATAGGGACTGCTGAAGCTTTCTTT.

The V and J genes are TRBV5-1 and TRBJ2-5; D is unresolved. Trimming stripped 3 bases from V and 5 bases from J, with 17 bases between. The CDR3 contains 15 residues. CDR1 and CDR2 from the germline V gene are SGHRS and YFSETQ. CDR3 residues: CASSSYPTPGETQYF. The CDR3 nucleotides are TGCGCCAGCAGCTCCTACCCTACCCCCGGGGAGACCCAGTACTTC.